The 30 T cell receptor beta chains reported below all come from one sample, sequenced in a study of OX40 agonist ivuxolimab in advanced cancers. The library was built by means of the immunoSEQ multiplex PCR assay. Imported from immuneACCESS, the table was reduced by TCRdb to in-frame sequences with V and J called. These copies leave out some clones; in studies compared against another copy, an unresolved V gene accounts for under half, and the cause of the remainder is not known. This sample has around 60,000 clones in its table, and 70% to 85% of those were observed once. The biggest ten clones account for roughly 1.5% of the sample. The sample consisted of CD4+ or CD8+ T cells sorted from blood, taken in a trial of the OX40 agonist ivuxolimab. Receptors originate from an adult with an advanced solid tumor such as melanoma, head and neck, liver or kidney cancer.

The chain employs TRBV2 and TRBJ1-4; 9 nucleotides agree with TRBD1. Germline CDR1 and CDR2: SNHLY and FYNNEI. V shed 7 bases, J shed 7 bases, and the junction held 10 bases outside the gene matches. CDR3 length: 15 amino acids. CDR3 DNA sequence: TGTGCCAGCATTTTCCTCGGACAGGGGTTTGAAAAACTGTTTTTT. Amino acids: CASIFLGQGFEKLFF.

Only a few counts were recorded for this clone. The CDR3 DNA sequence: TGTGCCAGCAGCTTACGTTCTAGGGCTAGCGGGGGAGGACGTGAGACCCAGTACTTC. It codes for CASSLRSRASGGGRETQYF. The chain recombines TRBV7-2 with TRBJ2-5; 10 nucleotides align to TRBD2. CDR1 is SGHTA, CDR2 FQGNSA, per germline. CDR3 length equals 19 residues. Trimming cost V 2 bases and J 5 bases; bases outside gene matches: 17.

The chain uses TRBV19 and TRBJ1-3; 7 positions match TRBD1. Germline V gene sequence: CDR1 LNHDA, CDR2 SQIVND (reference sequence). The junction had 8 bases not matched to a gene; V was cut back by 7 bases and J by 8 bases. The length of the CDR3 is 13 residues. In DNA form, the CDR3 reads TGTGCCAGTAATGGAGGGGGCCTAGACACCATATATTTT. It yields the protein CASNGGGLDTIYF.

Only one count was recorded for this clone. The chain couples TRBV9 to TRBJ2-7; 7 bases map to TRBD1. Trimming removed 3 bases from V and 3 bases from J; junction bases left unmatched: 9. The CDR3 totals 15 residues. Germline assignment: CDR1 SGDLS and CDR2 YYNGEE. CDR3 in DNA: TGTGCCAGCAGCGAGTCGGACAGGTCAGTCTACGAGCAGTACTTC. Its translation is CASSESDRSVYEQYF. Together with reference TRBV9 and TRBJ2-7, the CDR3 gives the full variable domain: DSGVTQTPKHLITATGQRVTLRCSPRSGDLSVYWYQQSLDQGLQFLIQYYNGEERAKGNILERFSAQQFPDLHSELNLSSLELGDSALYFCASSESDRSVYEQYFGPGTRLTVT.

The chain joins TRBV6-6 to TRBJ1-2; perhaps TRBD1 as D (6 bases). CDR1 is MNHNY and CDR2 is SVGAGI in the germline V gene (reference sequence). The V end was cut by 5 bases, the J end by 5 bases, with 15 bases between. This CDR3 comprises 14 residues. CDR3 in amino acids: CASSKQGKGYGYTF. As DNA, the CDR3 is TGTGCCAGCAGTAAACAGGGAAAAGGATATGGCTACACCTTC.

The chain employs TRBV30 and TRBJ1-6, with 8 nucleotides matching TRBD1. V was clipped by 2 bases and J by 8 bases; unmatched bases: 5. Germline V gives CDR1 GTSNPN, CDR2 SVGIG (reference sequence). The CDR3 is made up of 14 amino acids. CDR3 in amino acids: CAWSPGGEDSPLHF. CDR3 in DNA: TGTGCCTGGAGTCCAGGGGGCGAAGATTCACCCCTCCACTTT.

The CDR3 is CASRIRGRRDYEQYF. In DNA, the CDR3 is TGTGCCAGCAGAATTAGGGGCCGGCGCGACTACGAGCAGTACTTC. J is TRBJ2-7 and V is TRBV13; a weak D match, TRBD1 (5 bases). Germline loops: CDR1 PRHDT, CDR2 FYEKMQ (reference sequence). The V end lost 6 bases, the J end lost 3 bases, and 18 bases lay between the germline ends. The CDR3 is 15 amino acids.

There are a few counts of this clone. The V call is TRBV4-1, the J call TRBJ1-1; the D is unclear. This CDR3 has 15 amino acids. Between the trimmed V and J ends, which lost 4 bases and 2 bases, there was a span of 14 bases. Germline CDR1 is MGHRA and CDR2 is YSYEKL. CDR3 nucleotides: TGCGCCAGCAGCCCGTTAGGAGCGGGTAACACTGAAGCTTTCTTT. Translated, it gives CASSPLGAGNTEAFF.

V gene TRBV19 combines with J gene TRBJ1-4; a weak D match, TRBD1 (6 bases). Trimming stripped 6 bases from V and 8 bases from J, with 13 bases between. The CDR3 contains 13 residues. Looked up from germline, CDR1 is LNHDA and CDR2 is SQIVND (reference sequence). The CDR3 nucleotides are TGTGCCAGTAGGAAAGGGGGAGTCGAAAAACTGTTTTTT. Amino acid sequence: CASRKGGVEKLFF.

This chain uses TRBV6-5 with TRBJ2-2; 14 bases map to TRBD2. The CDR3 covers 15 residues. Germline V gene lookup returns CDR1 MNHEY and CDR2 SVGAGI. J was trimmed by 4 bases and V by 7 bases; bases with no gene match: 2. CDR3 in amino acids: CASTGLAGATGELFF. The CDR3 coding sequence is TGTGCCAGCACGGGACTAGCGGGAGCCACCGGGGAGCTGTTTTTT.

The chain joins TRBV7-3 to TRBJ1-1; 8 nucleotides match TRBD1. The CDR3 extends over 15 amino acids. V lost 3 bases, J lost 5 bases, and 8 bases stayed unmatched. Germline V gives CDR1 SGHTA, CDR2 FQGTGA. CDR3 sequence reads: CASSLAGGARTEAFF. The CDR3 DNA is TGTGCCAGCAGCTTGGCAGGGGGCGCGAGGACTGAAGCTTTCTTT.

The rearrangement links TRBV9 to TRBJ1-1; D ambiguous. Trimming took 0 bases from V and 1 from J, leaving 7 bases between them. The CDR3 runs 14 residues. The germline V gene encodes CDR1 SGDLS and CDR2 YYNGEE. The CDR3 region is CASSVVPENTEAFF. Here the CDR3 DNA reads TGTGCCAGCAGCGTAGTGCCAGAGAACACTGAAGCTTTCTTT.

The chain is built from TRBV6-5 and TRBJ1-1; D unresolved. There are 13 residues in the CDR3. V shed 0 bases and J shed 3 bases, with 5 bases lying between them. The germline V gene has CDR1 MNHEY and CDR2 SVGAGI. This CDR3 reads CASSYSADTEAFF. Here the CDR3 DNA reads TGTGCCAGCAGTTACTCTGCAGACACTGAAGCTTTCTTT.

The chain carries TRBV7-9 and TRBJ2-7; D might be TRBD2 (7 bases). The CDR3 contains 12 residues. The germline V gene encodes CDR1 SEHNR and CDR2 FQNEAQ (reference sequence). The ends were cut back, 0 bases at V and 10 bases at J, with 10 bases in the middle. The CDR3 nucleotides read TGTGCCAGCAGCTTAGCGGGGGGGCGTCAGTACTTC. This gives the protein CASSLAGGRQYF.

This chain joins TRBV11-3 and TRBJ2-3, with D possibly matching TRBD1 (5 bases). The germline V gene encodes CDR1 SGHNT and CDR2 YENEEA. Deletions cut 3 bases from V and 2 bases from J, with 12 bases between. This CDR3 comprises 15 residues. The CDR3 coding sequence is TGTGCCAGCAGCTTCTGGCAGGGATTCACAGATACGCAGTATTTT. This translates into CASSFWQGFTDTQYF.

The chain uses TRBV9 and TRBJ1-5; perhaps TRBD1 as D (5 bases). There are 14 residues in the CDR3. Germline V gene sequence: CDR1 SGDLS, CDR2 YYNGEE. V was clipped by 0 bases and J by 3 bases, with 7 bases between them. CDR3 residues: CASSVGGYNQPQHF. The CDR3 DNA sequence: TGTGCCAGCAGCGTAGGGGGGTACAATCAGCCCCAGCATTTT.

V is TRBV7-2 and J is TRBJ2-7; tentative D call: TRBD2 (6 bases). The germline V gene encodes CDR1 SGHTA and CDR2 FQGNSA. The V and J ends lost 5 bases and 2 bases respectively, with 13 bases between them. This CDR3 comprises 14 residues. The CDR3 protein is CASSPSSGPYEQYF. The CDR3, as DNA: TGTGCCAGCAGCCCTAGTAGCGGCCCCTACGAGCAGTACTTC.

The CDR3 sequence: CASRRGSEQFF. The CDR3 bases are TGTGCCAGCAGACGCGGGAGTGAGCAGTTCTTC. The chain recombines TRBV6-5 with TRBJ2-1; 7 bases are a match to TRBD2. The length of the CDR3 is 11 residues. The V gene's germline CDR1 is MNHEY and CDR2 SVGAGI. J gave up 9 bases and V 6 bases, and 2 bases lay outside the gene matches.

The sample holds one count of this clone. The chain employs TRBV9 and TRBJ2-1; D is perhaps TRBD1 or TRBD2 (5 bases each). This CDR3 is 15 amino acids long. The ends were cut back, 5 bases at V and 1 base at J, with 13 bases in the middle. Germline loops: CDR1 SGDLS, CDR2 YYNGEE. CDR3 in DNA: TGTGCCAGCAGTCGGGACCCTAGATCCTACAATGAGCAGTTCTTC. Amino acid sequence: CASSRDPRSYNEQFF. Looking up the rest from reference TRBV9 and TRBJ2-1 gives the full variable domain: DSGVTQTPKHLITATGQRVTLRCSPRSGDLSVYWYQQSLDQGLQFLIQYYNGEERAKGNILERFSAQQFPDLHSELNLSSLELGDSALYFCASSRDPRSYNEQFFGPGTRLTVL.

This chain joins TRBV25-1 and TRBJ2-6; possible D gene TRBD1, 5 bases. CDR3 length: 15 amino acids. V shed 6 bases and J shed 1 base, with 10 bases lying between them. Germline V CDR1 and CDR2: MGHDK, SYGVNS. CDR3 amino acids: CASRGSGSGANVLTF. The CDR3 coding sequence is TGTGCCAGCAGAGGATCAGGGTCTGGGGCCAACGTCCTGACTTTC.

J is TRBJ1-3 and V is TRBV11-2; TRBD1 matches at 8 bases. The CDR3 is 17 residues long. V lost 5 bases, J lost 5 bases, and 14 bases stayed unmatched. In germline, CDR1 is SGHAT, CDR2 FQNNGV. In nucleotides, the CDR3 is TGTGCCAGCAGCCCATTGGGGAGACAGGGGATGCGAAACACCATATATTTT. This gives the protein CASSPLGRQGMRNTIYF.

V gene TRBV6-5 combines with J gene TRBJ1-1, with D tentatively TRBD1 (6 bases). The CDR3 runs 14 residues. Trimming shortened V by 5 bases and J by 1 base, and 11 bases separated the two germline ends. In germline, CDR1 is MNHEY, CDR2 SVGAGI. CDR3 sequence reads: CASSRQVTNTEAFF. In DNA, the CDR3 is TGTGCCAGCAGTCGACAGGTGACGAACACTGAAGCTTTCTTT.

The V call is TRBV25-1, the J call TRBJ2-2; the match to TRBD1 covers 7 bases. Germline values: CDR1 MGHDK, CDR2 SYGVNS. The CDR3 runs 16 residues. V gave up 4 bases and J gave up 6 bases; unmatched junction bases: 11. Here the CDR3 reads CASSGLTRDRAGELFF. The CDR3 nucleotides are TGTGCCAGCAGTGGATTGACCCGGGACAGAGCCGGGGAGCTGTTTTTT.

V gene TRBV6-6 combines with J gene TRBJ1-2, with unresolved D. Germline assignment: CDR1 MNHNY and CDR2 SVGAGI (reference sequence). Trimming took 7 bases from V and 4 from J, leaving 16 bases between them. This CDR3 region has 14 residues. The CDR3 loop is CASNFLPASYGYTF. The DNA for the CDR3 is TGTGCCAGCAATTTCTTACCAGCCTCCTATGGCTACACCTTC.

V gene TRBV7-9 combines with J gene TRBJ1-2, with a tentative D call TRBD1 (5 bases). Trimming stripped 4 bases from V and 7 bases from J, with 10 bases between. There are 12 residues in the CDR3. The V gene's germline CDR1 is SEHNR and CDR2 FQNEAQ (reference sequence). CDR3 sequence: CASSYGDGGYTF. In DNA, the CDR3 is TGTGCCAGCAGCTACGGGGACGGTGGCTACACCTTC.

The chain carries TRBV9 and TRBJ1-3; D unresolved. Germline loops: CDR1 SGDLS, CDR2 YYNGEE. This CDR3 spans 16 amino acids. V was trimmed by 3 bases and J by 0 bases, leaving 13 bases between them. In nucleotides, the CDR3 is TGTGCCAGCAGCGGAGGAGGCAGGAACTCTGGAAACACCATATATTTT. It encodes CASSGGGRNSGNTIYF.

The genes are TRBV11-2 and TRBJ2-1, with TRBD2 matching 12 bases. Germline CDR1 reads SGHAT; CDR2 reads FQNNGV. The CDR3 runs to 17 residues. Trimming took 2 bases from V and 10 from J; bases not matched to a gene: 12. CDR3 protein: CASSLIRLAGAYREQFF. The CDR3 nucleotides read TGTGCCAGCAGCTTAATCCGACTAGCGGGGGCTTACAGGGAGCAGTTCTTC.

The sample holds a few counts of this clone. The chain couples TRBV18 to TRBJ1-1; perhaps TRBD1 as D (6 bases). There are 14 residues in the CDR3. Trimming took off 2 bases at V and 6 bases at J, with 13 bases between the two ends. Germline assignment: CDR1 KGHSH and CDR2 LQKENI. The CDR3 DNA sequence: TGTGCCAGCTCACCAACGGGGAAGGGGGCTGAAGCTTTCTTT. Translating it yields CASSPTGKGAEAFF.

The V and J genes are TRBV6-6 and TRBJ1-3; D ambiguous. The germline CDR1 and CDR2 sequences are MNHNY and SVGAGI (reference sequence). The CDR3 contains 15 residues. Trimming took 4 bases from V and 0 from J, leaving 10 bases between them. The DNA for the CDR3 is TGTGCCAGCAGTTCCTTTACTGACTCTGGAAACACCATATATTTT. Its protein is CASSSFTDSGNTIYF.

V and J are TRBV5-6 and TRBJ2-7, with 7 positions matching TRBD1. Germline V gene data show CDR1 as SGHDT and CDR2 as YYEEEE. V shed 5 bases, J shed 2 bases, and the junction held 10 bases outside the gene matches. This CDR3 comprises 15 residues. The CDR3 DNA reads TGTGCCAGCAGTTTCAGACCAGGACAGGCCTACGAGCAGTACTTC. Protein product: CASSFRPGQAYEQYF.